The 9 T cell receptor beta chains below all came from one sample that was sequenced in a study of T-cell memory formation after mild COVID-19 (dated by TCRdb to about 2021). Receptor amplification or capture employed 5' RACE. The instrument given in TCRdb is Illumina NovaSeq 6000. The public reads were run again by TCRdb, first through fastp at Q25 and then through MiXCR, and only productive beta chains were kept. Rows are unified per CDR3 protein, each entry keeping the most common DNA and genes. This sample lists 200,000 to 300,000 distinct CDR3 sequences; 16% were detected once. Jointly, the top ten make up more than 20% of the sample. The material sequenced was PBMCs or a T cell subset sorted from them (not recorded which). These receptors originate from a young man who had mild COVID-19 (a few samples of this study predate the infection). The sample titles of this study are shuffled in the database, so cell type and time point are left out; the donor was told from shared clones.

This rearrangement joins TRBV6-5 to TRBJ2-5, with D perhaps TRBD1 (5 bases). The CDR3 spans 14 residues. The germline gives CDR1 MNHEY, CDR2 SVGAGI. Trimming took 0 bases from V and 4 from J, leaving 9 bases between them. CDR3 protein: CASSYSGALETQYF. Here the CDR3 DNA reads TGTGCCAGCAGTTACTCAGGGGCGTTAGAGACCCAGTACTTC.

This chain links TRBV4-3 with TRBJ1-3, with D uncertain. Germline assignment: CDR1 LGHNA and CDR2 YSLEER. CDR3 length equals 13 residues. V lost 0 bases to trimming and J lost 3 bases, with 3 bases between them. In nucleotides, the CDR3 is TGCGCCAGCAGCCAAGACCGTGGAAACACCATATATTTT. Translating it yields CASSQDRGNTIYF.

This clonotype was detected ten times or more. J is TRBJ2-2 and V is TRBV5-1; 8 bases line up with TRBD2. V lost 4 bases and J lost 0; bases outside the gene matches: 2. Per the germline V gene, CDR1 is SGHRS and CDR2 is YFSETQ. The CDR3 totals 15 residues. The CDR3, as DNA: TGCGCCAGCAGCCGGCGGGGGGCGAACACCGGGGAGCTGTTTTTT. It encodes CASSRRGANTGELFF.

In this sample, this clonotype turned up a few times. This chain joins TRBV5-5 and TRBJ1-6, with D maybe TRBD1 (6 bases). V dropped 0 bases and J dropped 7 bases, with 20 bases sitting between them. The CDR3 contains 18 residues. The germline gives CDR1 SGHKS, CDR2 YYEKEE (reference sequence). CDR3 DNA sequence: TGTGCCAGCAGCTTGGCTGGGCCTTACAGGGAAATCAATTCACCCCTCCACTTT. Translating gives CASSLAGPYREINSPLHF.

This clonotype was observed a few times. V gene TRBV12-3 or TRBV12-4 combines with J gene TRBJ2-2; the match to TRBD2 covers 8 bases. With V trimmed by 6 bases and J by 5 bases, 8 bases remained unmatched. The CDR3 has 15 amino acids. CDR3 sequence reads: CASSRGGPGTGELFF. In DNA form, the CDR3 reads TGTGCCAGCAGCCGCGGGGGGCCGGGGACCGGGGAGCTGTTTTTT.

This clonotype came up a few times. The chain recombines TRBV5-4 with TRBJ2-3, with 8 bases identical to TRBD2. The germline V gene encodes CDR1 SGHNT and CDR2 YYREEE (reference sequence). This CDR3 comprises 16 residues. V lost 3 bases and J lost 2; bases outside the gene matches: 8. The CDR3 reads CASSSTQRGPTDTQYF. The CDR3 bases are TGTGCCAGCAGCTCCACCCAGCGGGGGCCCACAGATACGCAGTATTTT.

The chain has TRBV7-9 and TRBJ2-2, with D uncertain. This CDR3 is 15 amino acids long. Per the germline V gene, CDR1 is SEHNR and CDR2 is FQNEAQ (reference sequence). Deletions cut 1 base from V and 1 base from J, with 7 bases between. CDR3 residues: CASSLDQKNTGELFF. The CDR3 DNA reads TGTGCCAGCAGCTTAGATCAGAAGAACACCGGGGAGCTGTTTTTT.

This clonotype showed up just a few times. This chain connects TRBV7-9 to TRBJ2-7, with D perhaps matching TRBD2 (5 bases). This CDR3 has 17 amino acids. Germline V lookup: CDR1 SEHNR, CDR2 FQNEAQ (reference sequence). Deletions cut 1 base from V and 2 bases from J, with 18 bases between. The CDR3 protein is CASSLGSTGMITYEQYF. CDR3 DNA sequence: TGTGCCAGCAGCTTAGGCAGTACCGGGATGATAACCTACGAGCAGTACTTC.

The chain carries TRBV9 and TRBJ1-2; perhaps TRBD1 as D (6 bases). The CDR3 contains 15 residues. The V end lost 0 bases, the J end lost 2 bases, and 11 bases lay between the germline ends. The germline gives CDR1 SGDLS, CDR2 YYNGEE. As DNA, the CDR3 is TGTGCCAGCAGCGTAGTTGCGGGGGCGAACTATGGCTACACCTTC. Translated, it gives CASSVVAGANYGYTF.